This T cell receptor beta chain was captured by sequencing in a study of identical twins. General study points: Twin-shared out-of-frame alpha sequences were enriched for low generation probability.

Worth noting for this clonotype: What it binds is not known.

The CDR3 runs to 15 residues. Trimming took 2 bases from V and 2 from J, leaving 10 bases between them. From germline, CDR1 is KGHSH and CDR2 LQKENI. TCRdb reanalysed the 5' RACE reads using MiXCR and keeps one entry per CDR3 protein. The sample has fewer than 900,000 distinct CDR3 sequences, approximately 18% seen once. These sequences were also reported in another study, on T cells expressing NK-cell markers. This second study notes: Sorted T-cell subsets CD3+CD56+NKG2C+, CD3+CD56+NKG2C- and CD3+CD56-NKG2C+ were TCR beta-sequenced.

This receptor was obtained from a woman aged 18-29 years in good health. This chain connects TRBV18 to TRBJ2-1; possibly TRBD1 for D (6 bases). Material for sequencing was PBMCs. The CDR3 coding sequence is TGTGCCAGCTCACCAGACACAGGGCCCTACAATGAGCAGTTCTTC. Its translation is CASSPDTGPYNEQFF. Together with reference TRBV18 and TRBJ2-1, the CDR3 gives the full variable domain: NAGVMQNPRHLVRRRGQEARLRCSPMKGHSHVYWYRQLPEEGLKFMVYLQKENIIDESGMPKERFSAEFPKEGPSILRIQQVVRGDSAAYFCASSPDTGPYNEQFFGPGTRLTVL.